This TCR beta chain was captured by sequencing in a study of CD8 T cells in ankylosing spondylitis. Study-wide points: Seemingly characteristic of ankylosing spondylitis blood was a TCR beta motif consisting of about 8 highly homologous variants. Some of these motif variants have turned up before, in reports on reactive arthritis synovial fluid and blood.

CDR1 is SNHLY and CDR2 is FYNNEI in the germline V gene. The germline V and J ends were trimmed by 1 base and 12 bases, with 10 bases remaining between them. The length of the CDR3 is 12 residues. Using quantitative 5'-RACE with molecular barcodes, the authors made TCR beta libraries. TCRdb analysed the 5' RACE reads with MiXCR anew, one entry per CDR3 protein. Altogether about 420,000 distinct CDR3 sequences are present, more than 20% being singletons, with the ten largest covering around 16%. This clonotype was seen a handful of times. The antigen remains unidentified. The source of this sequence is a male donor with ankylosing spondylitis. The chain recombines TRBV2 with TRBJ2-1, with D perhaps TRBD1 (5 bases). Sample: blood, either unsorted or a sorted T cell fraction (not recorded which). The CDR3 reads CASSEEGVGQFF. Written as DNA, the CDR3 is TGTGCCAGCAGTGAAGAAGGGGTTGGGCAGTTCTTC.